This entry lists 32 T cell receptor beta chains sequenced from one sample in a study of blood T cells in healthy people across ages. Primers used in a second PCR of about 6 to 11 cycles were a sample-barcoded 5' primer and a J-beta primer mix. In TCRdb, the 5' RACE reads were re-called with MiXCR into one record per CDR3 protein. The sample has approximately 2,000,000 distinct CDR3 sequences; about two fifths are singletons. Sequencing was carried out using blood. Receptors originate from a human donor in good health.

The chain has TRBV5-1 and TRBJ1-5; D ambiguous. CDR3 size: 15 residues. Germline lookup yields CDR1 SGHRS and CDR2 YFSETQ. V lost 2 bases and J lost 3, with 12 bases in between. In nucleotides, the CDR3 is TGCGCCAGCAGCTTAGCCGGGCGACTCAATCAGCCCCAGCATTTT. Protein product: CASSLAGRLNQPQHF.

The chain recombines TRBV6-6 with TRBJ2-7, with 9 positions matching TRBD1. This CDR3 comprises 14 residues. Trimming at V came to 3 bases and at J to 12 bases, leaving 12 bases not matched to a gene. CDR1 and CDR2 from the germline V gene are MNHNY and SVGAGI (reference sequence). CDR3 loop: CASSYGTGTQDLYF. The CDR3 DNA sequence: TGTGCCAGCAGTTATGGGACAGGGACCCAGGATCTGTACTTC.

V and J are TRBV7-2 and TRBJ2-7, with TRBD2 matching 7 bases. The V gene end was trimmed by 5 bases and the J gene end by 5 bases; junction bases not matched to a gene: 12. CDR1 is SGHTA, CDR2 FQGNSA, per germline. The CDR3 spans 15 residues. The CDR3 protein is CASSRSREGSHEQYF. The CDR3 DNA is TGTGCCAGCAGCCGATCAAGGGAGGGGTCCCACGAGCAGTACTTC.

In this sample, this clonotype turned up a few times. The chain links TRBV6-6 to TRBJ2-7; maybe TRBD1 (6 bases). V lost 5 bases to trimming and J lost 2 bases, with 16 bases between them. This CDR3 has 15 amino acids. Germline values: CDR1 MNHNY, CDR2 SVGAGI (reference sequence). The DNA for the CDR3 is TGTGCCAGCAGTCCCAGTGGGGGCATCGCCTACGAGCAGTACTTC. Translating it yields CASSPSGGIAYEQYF.

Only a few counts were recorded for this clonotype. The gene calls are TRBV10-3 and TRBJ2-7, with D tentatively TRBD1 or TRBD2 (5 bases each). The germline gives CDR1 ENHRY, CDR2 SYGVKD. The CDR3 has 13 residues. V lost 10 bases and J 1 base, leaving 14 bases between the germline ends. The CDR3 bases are TGTGCCACCGGGGAGACAGAGTCCTACGAGCAGTACTTC. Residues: CATGETESYEQYF.

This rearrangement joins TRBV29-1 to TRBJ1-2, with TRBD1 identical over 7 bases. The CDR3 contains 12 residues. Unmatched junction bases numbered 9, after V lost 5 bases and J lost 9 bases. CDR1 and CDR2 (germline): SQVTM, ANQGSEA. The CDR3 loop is CSVWSTGSSYTF. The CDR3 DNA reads TGCAGCGTTTGGTCGACAGGGTCAAGCTACACCTTC.

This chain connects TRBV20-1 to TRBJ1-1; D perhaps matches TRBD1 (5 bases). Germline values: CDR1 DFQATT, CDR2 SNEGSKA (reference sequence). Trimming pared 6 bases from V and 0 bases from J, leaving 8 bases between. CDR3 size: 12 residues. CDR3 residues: CSAWGLNTEAFF. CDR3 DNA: TGCAGTGCGTGGGGACTGAACACTGAAGCTTTCTTT.

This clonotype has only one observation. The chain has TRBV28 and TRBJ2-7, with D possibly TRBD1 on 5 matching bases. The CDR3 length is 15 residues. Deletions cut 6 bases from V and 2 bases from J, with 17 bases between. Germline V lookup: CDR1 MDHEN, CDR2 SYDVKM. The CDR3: CASSFVGARTYEQYF. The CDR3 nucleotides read TGTGCCAGCAGCTTCGTAGGGGCGAGGACCTACGAGCAGTACTTC.

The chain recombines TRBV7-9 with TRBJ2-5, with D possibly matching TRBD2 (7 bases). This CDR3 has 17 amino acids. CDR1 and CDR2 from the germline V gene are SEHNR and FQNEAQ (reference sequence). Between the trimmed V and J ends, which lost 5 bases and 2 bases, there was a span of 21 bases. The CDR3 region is CASSPRPGGLLQETQYF. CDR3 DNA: TGTGCCAGCAGCCCCCGCCCGGGGGGCCTACTACAAGAGACCCAGTACTTC.

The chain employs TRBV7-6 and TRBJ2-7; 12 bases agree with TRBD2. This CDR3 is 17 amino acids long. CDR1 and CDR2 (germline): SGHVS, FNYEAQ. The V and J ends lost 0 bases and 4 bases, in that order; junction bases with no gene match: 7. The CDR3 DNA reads TGTGCCAGCAGCTTAGCCCCCGTGACTAGCGGGGGATACGAGCAGTACTTC. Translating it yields CASSLAPVTSGGYEQYF. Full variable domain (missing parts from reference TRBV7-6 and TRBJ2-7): GAGVSQSPRYKVTKRGQDVALRCDPISGHVSLYWYRQALGQGPEFLTYFNYEAQQDKSGLPNDRFSAERPEGSISTLTIQRTEQRDSAMYRCASSLAPVTSGGYEQYFGPGTRLTVT.

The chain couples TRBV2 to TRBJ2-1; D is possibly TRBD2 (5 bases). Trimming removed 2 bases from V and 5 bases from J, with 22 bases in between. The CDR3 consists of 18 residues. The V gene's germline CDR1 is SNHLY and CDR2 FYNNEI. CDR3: CASSEMRVTQEYHNEQFF. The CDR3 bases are TGTGCCAGCAGTGAAATGCGGGTGACACAAGAATATCACAATGAGCAGTTCTTC.

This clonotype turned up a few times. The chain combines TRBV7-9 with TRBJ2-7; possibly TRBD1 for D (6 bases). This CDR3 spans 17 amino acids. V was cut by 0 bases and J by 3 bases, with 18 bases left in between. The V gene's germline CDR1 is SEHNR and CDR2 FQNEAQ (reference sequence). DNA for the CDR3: TGTGCCAGCAGCTTAGCGGGATCTGGACAGACCTACTACGAGCAGTACTTC. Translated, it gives CASSLAGSGQTYYEQYF. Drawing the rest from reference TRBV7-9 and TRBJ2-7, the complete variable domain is DTGVSQNPRHKITKRGQNVTFRCDPISEHNRLYWYRQTLGQGPEFLTYFQNEAQLEKSRLLSDRFSAERPKGSFSTLEIQRTEQGDSAMYLCASSLAGSGQTYYEQYFGPGTRLTVT.

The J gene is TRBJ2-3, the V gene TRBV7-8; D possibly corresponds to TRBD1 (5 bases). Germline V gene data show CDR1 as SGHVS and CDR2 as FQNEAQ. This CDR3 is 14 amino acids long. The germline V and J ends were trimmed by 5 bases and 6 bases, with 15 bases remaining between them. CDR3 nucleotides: TGTGCCAGCAGCCGGTCAGGGCAAGAGGATACGCAGTATTTT. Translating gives CASSRSGQEDTQYF.

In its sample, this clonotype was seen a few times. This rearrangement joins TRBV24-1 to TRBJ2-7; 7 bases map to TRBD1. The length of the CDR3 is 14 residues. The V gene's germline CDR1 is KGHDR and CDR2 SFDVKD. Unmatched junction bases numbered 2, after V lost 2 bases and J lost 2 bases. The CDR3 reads CATSDSGQAYEQYF. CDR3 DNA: TGTGCCACCAGTGATTCAGGACAGGCCTACGAGCAGTACTTC.

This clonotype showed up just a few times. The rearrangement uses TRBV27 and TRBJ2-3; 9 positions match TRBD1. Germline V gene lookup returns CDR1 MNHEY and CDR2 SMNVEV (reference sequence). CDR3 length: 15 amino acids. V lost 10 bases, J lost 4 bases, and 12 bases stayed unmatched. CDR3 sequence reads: CATRGTGNSADTQYF. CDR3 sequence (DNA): TGTGCCACCAGAGGGACAGGGAATAGCGCAGATACGCAGTATTTT.

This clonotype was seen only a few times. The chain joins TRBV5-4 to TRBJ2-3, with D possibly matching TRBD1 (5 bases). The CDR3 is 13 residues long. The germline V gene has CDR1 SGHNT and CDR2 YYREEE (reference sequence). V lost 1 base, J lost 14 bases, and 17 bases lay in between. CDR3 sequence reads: CASSLRGYWARYF. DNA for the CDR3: TGTGCCAGCAGCTTGAGGGGCTATTGGGCGCGGTATTTT.

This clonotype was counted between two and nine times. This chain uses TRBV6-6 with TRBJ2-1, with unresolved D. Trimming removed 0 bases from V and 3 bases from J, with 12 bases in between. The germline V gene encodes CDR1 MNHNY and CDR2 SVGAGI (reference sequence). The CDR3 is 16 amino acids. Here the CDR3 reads CASSYSPRTGYNEQFF. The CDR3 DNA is TGTGCCAGCAGTTACTCGCCGAGGACCGGCTACAATGAGCAGTTCTTC.

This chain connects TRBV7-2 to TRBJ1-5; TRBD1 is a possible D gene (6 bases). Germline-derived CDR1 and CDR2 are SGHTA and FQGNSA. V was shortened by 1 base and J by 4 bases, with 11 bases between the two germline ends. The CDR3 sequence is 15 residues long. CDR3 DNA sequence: TGTGCCAGCAGCTTAGGCAGACAGGTGAATCAGCCCCAGCATTTT. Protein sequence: CASSLGRQVNQPQHF. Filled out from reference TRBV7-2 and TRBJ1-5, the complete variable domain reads GAGVSQSPSNKVTEKGKDVELRCDPISGHTALYWYRQSLGQGLEFLIYFQGNSAPDKSGLPSDRFSAERTGGSVSTLTIQRTQQEDSAVYLCASSLGRQVNQPQHFGDGTRLSIL.

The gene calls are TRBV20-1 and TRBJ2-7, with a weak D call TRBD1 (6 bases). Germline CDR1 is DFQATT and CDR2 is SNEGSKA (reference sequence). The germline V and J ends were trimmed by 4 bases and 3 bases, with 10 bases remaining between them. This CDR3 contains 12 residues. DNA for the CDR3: TGCAGTGCTACAACAGGGTACTACGAGCAGTACTTC. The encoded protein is CSATTGYYEQYF.

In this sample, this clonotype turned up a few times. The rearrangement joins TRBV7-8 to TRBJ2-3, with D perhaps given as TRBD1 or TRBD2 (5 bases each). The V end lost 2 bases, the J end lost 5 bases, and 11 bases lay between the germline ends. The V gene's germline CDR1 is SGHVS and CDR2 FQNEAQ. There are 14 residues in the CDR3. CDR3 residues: CASSLLGVVDTQYF. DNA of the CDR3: TGTGCCAGCAGCTTATTGGGGGTGGTAGATACGCAGTATTTT. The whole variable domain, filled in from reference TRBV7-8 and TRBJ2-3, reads GAGVSQSPRYKVAKRGQDVALRCDPISGHVSLFWYQQALGQGPEFLTYFQNEAQLDKSGLPSDRFFAERPEGSVSTLKIQRTQQEDSAVYLCASSLLGVVDTQYFGPGTRLTVL.

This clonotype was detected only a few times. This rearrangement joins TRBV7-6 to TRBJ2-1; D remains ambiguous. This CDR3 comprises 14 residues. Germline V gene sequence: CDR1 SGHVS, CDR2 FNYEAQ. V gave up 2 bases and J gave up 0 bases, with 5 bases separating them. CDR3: CASSLRISYNEQFF. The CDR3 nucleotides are TGTGCCAGCAGCTTAAGGATCTCCTACAATGAGCAGTTCTTC.

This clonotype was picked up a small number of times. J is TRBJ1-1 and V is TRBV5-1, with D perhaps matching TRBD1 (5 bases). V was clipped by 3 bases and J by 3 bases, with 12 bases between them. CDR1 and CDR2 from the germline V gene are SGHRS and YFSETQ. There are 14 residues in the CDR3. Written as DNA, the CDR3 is TGCGCCAGCAGCTCCGATGGGGCGGACACTGAAGCTTTCTTT. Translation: CASSSDGADTEAFF.

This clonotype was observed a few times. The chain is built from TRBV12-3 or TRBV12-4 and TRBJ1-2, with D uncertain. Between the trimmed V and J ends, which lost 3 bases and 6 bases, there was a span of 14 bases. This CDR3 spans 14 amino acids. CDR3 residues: CASSLSPGGDGYTF. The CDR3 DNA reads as TGTGCCAGCAGTTTGTCCCCGGGTGGAGATGGCTACACCTTC.

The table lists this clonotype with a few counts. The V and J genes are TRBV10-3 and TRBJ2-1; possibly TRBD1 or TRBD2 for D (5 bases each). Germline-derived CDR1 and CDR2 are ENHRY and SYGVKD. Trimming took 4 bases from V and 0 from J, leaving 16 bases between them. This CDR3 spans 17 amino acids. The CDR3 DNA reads TGTGCCATCAGTGGCGGCGAGGGGCAGGGCTCCTACAATGAGCAGTTCTTC. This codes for CAISGGEGQGSYNEQFF.

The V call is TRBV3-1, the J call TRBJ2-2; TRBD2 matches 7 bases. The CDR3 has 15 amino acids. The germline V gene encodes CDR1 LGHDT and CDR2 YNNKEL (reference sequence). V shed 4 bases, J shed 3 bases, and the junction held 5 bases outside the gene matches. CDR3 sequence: CASSLRDYDTGELFF. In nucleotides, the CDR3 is TGTGCCAGCAGCCTTAGGGACTACGACACCGGGGAGCTGTTTTTT.

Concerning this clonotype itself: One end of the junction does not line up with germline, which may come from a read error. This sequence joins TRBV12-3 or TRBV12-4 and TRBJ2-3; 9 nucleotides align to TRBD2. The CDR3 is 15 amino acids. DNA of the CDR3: TGTGCCAGCAGTCCGACAGGGACTAGCACAGATACGGAGTATTTT. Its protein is CASSPTGTSTDTEYF.

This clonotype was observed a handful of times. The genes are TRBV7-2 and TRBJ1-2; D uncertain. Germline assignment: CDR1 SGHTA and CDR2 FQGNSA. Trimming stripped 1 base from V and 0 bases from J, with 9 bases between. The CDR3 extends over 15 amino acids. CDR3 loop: CASSLETLPNYGYTF. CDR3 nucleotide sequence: TGTGCCAGCAGCTTAGAGACACTCCCTAACTATGGCTACACCTTC. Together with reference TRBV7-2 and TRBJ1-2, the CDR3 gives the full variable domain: GAGVSQSPSNKVTEKGKDVELRCDPISGHTALYWYRQSLGQGLEFLIYFQGNSAPDKSGLPSDRFSAERTGGSVSTLTIQRTQQEDSAVYLCASSLETLPNYGYTFGSGTRLTVV.

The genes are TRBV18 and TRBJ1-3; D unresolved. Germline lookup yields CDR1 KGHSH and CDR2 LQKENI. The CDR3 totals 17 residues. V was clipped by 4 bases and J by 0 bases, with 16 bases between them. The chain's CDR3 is CASSLASDGRSGNTIYF. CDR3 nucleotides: TGTGCCAGCTCACTAGCCTCGGACGGCCGCTCTGGAAACACCATATATTTT.

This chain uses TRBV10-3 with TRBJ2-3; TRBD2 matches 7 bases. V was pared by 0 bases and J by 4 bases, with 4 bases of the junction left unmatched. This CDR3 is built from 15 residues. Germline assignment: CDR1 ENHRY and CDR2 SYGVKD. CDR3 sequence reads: CAISESMGGADTQYF. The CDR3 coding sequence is TGTGCCATCAGTGAGTCGATGGGGGGGGCAGATACGCAGTATTTT.

CDR3 sequence: CASSLGSGGTYGYTF. CDR3 nucleotide sequence: TGTGCCAGCAGTTTGGGGTCAGGGGGAACCTATGGCTACACCTTC. The chain joins TRBV12-3 or TRBV12-4 to TRBJ1-2; 7 bases fit TRBD1. The CDR3 spans 15 residues. V lost 3 bases to trimming and J lost 4 bases; unmatched junction nucleotides: 8.

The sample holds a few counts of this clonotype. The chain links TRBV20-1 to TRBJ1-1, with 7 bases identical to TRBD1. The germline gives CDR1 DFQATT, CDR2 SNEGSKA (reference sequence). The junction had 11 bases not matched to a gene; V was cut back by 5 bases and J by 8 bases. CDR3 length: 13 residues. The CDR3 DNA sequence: TGCAGTGCTCCCCCCCCCGACAGGGAAGAAGCTTTCTTT. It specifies CSAPPPDREEAFF.

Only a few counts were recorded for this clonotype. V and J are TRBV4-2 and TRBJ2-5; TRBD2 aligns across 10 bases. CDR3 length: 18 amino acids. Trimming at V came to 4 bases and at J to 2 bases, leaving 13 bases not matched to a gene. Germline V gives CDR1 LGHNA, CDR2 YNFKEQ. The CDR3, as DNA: TGTGCCAGCAGCCGGGGGGTAGCGGGGGGCTCAGATCAAGAGACCCAGTACTTC. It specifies CASSRGVAGGSDQETQYF.